These T cell receptor beta chains were read from a single sample in a study of monozygotic twins with inflammatory bowel disease. TCRdb reanalyzed the 5' RACE reads, giving one entry per CDR3 protein sequence and no DNA. The record lists under 200,000 distinct CDR3 sequences, of which the ten most abundant hold approximately 3%. The sequencing input was blood. These receptors all stem from a human donor with ulcerative colitis or Crohn's disease, or a healthy co-twin of an affected twin (not recorded which). Both conserved end residues are part of each CDR3. The order of the fields is V gene, J gene, CDR3 length, CDR3 protein.

>TRBV6-5|TRBJ1-4|15
CASSSPDRGEEKLFF
>TRBV28|TRBJ1-2|15
CASSFYRQVNYGYTF
>TRBV7-2|TRBJ2-1|16
CASSSPLVAVYNEQFF
>TRBV28|TRBJ1-3|15
CASSRYGQSGNTIYF
>TRBV5-4|TRBJ2-3|15
CASNLVGTSKDTQYF
>TRBV3-1|TRBJ2-6|18
CASSRHRDRVSGANVLTF
>TRBV5-1|TRBJ2-2|16
CASSLMQGAVTGELFF
>TRBV11-2|TRBJ2-7|14
CASSLGVGGRGPHF
>TRBV11-1|TRBJ1-5|18
CASSTGDRGIGRVQPQHF
>TRBV5-4|TRBJ2-3|16
CASSLAGRASTDTQYF
>TRBV29-1|TRBJ1-1|13
CSVFVPGQGAAFF
>TRBV11-3|TRBJ2-3|16
CASSPGLAGGRDTQYF
>TRBV11-2|TRBJ2-1|16
CASSLNLGQPRNEQFF
>TRBV5-6|TRBJ2-7|11
CASRGSDEQYF
>TRBV5-4|TRBJ1-5|15
CASSFAGGSNQPQHF
>TRBV12-3/TRBV12-4|TRBJ2-7|15
CASSRSGVPPYEQYF
>TRBV5-1|TRBJ2-7|15
CASSPREGASYEQYF
>TRBV5-1|TRBJ2-2|18
CASSPLPRFGANTGELFF
>TRBV7-3|TRBJ2-1|14
CASSQDRAYNEQFF
>TRBV11-2|TRBJ2-1|16
CASSLDTGSGHNEQFF
>TRBV25-1|TRBJ1-1|13
CASSEWGIGAAFF
>TRBV29-1|TRBJ2-3|12
CTTGRVTDTQYF
>TRBV29-1|TRBJ2-1|12
CSVLSQGEWQFF
>TRBV5-1|TRBJ1-1|14
CASSPNQGNTEAFF
>TRBV28|TRBJ1-1|13
CASSLTVNTEAFF
>TRBV28|TRBJ1-6|15
CASGLLGGKNSPLHF
>TRBV29-1|TRBJ1-1|13
CSVEPGHLFEAFF
>TRBV6-4|TRBJ2-3|16
CASSGAGGGMTDTQYF
>TRBV10-2|TRBJ2-7|15
CASSSRDSGPHEQYF
>TRBV7-2|TRBJ2-3|17
CASSLGGLAGSTDTQYF
>TRBV14|TRBJ1-6|14
CASRPGSGNSPLHF
>TRBV5-1|TRBJ2-7|11
CASSLASEQYF
>TRBV7-9|TRBJ1-1|13
CASSRNSNTEAFF
>TRBV5-4|TRBJ2-7|12
CASSSSNNEQYF
>TRBV25-1|TRBJ2-5|14
CASTPTPGVETQYF
>TRBV10-3|TRBJ2-5|12
CAISQGDETQYF
>TRBV30|TRBJ2-7|15
CAWSPRLAGAYEQYF
>TRBV18|TRBJ1-1|14
CASSVNDRATEAFF
>TRBV12-3/TRBV12-4|TRBJ1-5|13
CASSFWDHQPQHF
>TRBV11-3|TRBJ2-3|13
CASSRGLGDTQYF